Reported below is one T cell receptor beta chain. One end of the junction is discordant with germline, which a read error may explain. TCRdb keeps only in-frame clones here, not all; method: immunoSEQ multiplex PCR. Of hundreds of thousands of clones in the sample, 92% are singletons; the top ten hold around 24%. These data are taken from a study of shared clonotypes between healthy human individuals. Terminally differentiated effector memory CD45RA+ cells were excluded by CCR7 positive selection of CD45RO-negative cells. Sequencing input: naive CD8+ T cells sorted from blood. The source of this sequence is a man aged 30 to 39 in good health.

CDR3 coding DNA: TGTGCCAGCAATGAATGGGCAGCGAACACTGAAGCTTTCTTT. This codes for CASNEWAANTEAFF. The chain has TRBV6-1 and TRBJ1-1; D not resolved. This CDR3 is 14 amino acids long. The V gene's germline CDR1 is MNHNS and CDR2 SASEGT.